A selection of T cell receptor beta chains follows, all from one sample in a study of Ad26.COV2.S vaccination and SARS-CoV-2 variants. Sequencing used immunoSEQ multiplex PCR; TCRdb keeps in-frame clones, though not all of them. Of approximately 350,000 clones listed, about four fifths are singletons. Sequencing used peripheral blood, obtained in a trial of Ad26.COV2.S vaccine versus placebo. The receptors originated from a person aged 18-65 years who received the Ad26.COV2.S COVID-19 vaccine or a placebo. The conserved cysteine and the conserved F or W are not part of the CDR3 here. The order of the fields is J gene, V gene, CDR3 protein.

TRBJ1-5,TRBV18,ASSPSGSNQPQH
TRBJ2-5,TRBV18,ASSPPAGRQETQY
TRBJ2-4,TRBV4-1,ASSQGTGKLAKNIQY
TRBJ1-5,TRBV3-1/TRBV3-2,ASSASTGFQPQH
TRBJ2-7,TRBV6-5,ASSYSTSYEQY
TRBJ2-1,TRBV3-1/TRBV3-2,ASSPLGLAGTIYNEQF
TRBJ2-5,TRBV15,ATSRGGPEQETQY
TRBJ2-2,TRBV30,ACAGGPARTNTGELF
TRBJ1-2,TRBV18,ASSPPSSNYGYT
TRBJ2-3,TRBV6-2/TRBV6-3,ASSNTGLAPSGTQY
TRBJ1-1,TRBV7-9,ASSTTDRGPDTEAF
TRBJ2-7,TRBV7-2,ASSLATGVFYEQY
TRBJ2-4,TRBV19,ASLGLAKNIQY
TRBJ2-7,TRBV7-6,ASSYRGYEQY